This TCR beta chain was recovered during a study of identical twins. The study, taken as a whole, reports: Beta out-of-frame twin sharing showed a weaker excess. With monozygotic twins, out-of-frame TCR alpha sharing exceeded what models estimated.

Via MiXCR, TCRdb re-called the 5' RACE reads, giving one row per CDR3 protein. The sample contains some 590,000 distinct CDR3 sequences, around a tenth of which appear only once. As concerns this clonotype: What it binds is unknown. Germline and junction disagree at one end, which may indicate a read error.

The CDR3 runs to 13 residues. CDR1 is SQVTM, CDR2 ANQGSEA, per germline. This sample also appeared in a second study, on yellow fever vaccine responses in identical twins. Per that study: Convergence reportedly seemed to mark part of the twins' vaccine T cell response, with personalization marking the rest.

What was sequenced was PBMCs. The sequence derives from a woman under 30 in good health. The chain joins TRBV29-1 to TRBJ2-7; 11 positions match TRBD1. The CDR3 nucleotides read TGCAGCGTTGAAAAGGACAGGGGGCGAGAGCAGCACTTC. Amino acids: CSVEKDRGREQHF.